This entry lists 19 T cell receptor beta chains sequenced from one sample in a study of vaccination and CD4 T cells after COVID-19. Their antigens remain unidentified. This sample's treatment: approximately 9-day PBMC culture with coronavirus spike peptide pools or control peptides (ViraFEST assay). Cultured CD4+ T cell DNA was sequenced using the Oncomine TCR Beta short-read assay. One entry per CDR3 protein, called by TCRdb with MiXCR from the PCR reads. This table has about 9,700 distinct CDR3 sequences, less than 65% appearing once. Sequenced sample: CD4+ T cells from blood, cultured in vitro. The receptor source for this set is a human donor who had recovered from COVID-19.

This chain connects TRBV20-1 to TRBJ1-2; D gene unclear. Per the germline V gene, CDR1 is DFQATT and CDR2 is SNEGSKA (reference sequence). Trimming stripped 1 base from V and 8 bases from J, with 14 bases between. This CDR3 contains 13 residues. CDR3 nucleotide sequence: TGCAGTGCTAGAGTCGGCAGGACGAAAGGCTACACCTTC. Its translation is CSARVGRTKGYTF.

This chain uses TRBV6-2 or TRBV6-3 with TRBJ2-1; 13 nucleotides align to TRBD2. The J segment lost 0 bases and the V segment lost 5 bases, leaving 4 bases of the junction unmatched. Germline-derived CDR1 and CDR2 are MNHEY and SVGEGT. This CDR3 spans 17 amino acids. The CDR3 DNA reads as TGTGCCAGCAGTACCGGACTAGCGGGAGTCTCCTACAATGAGCAGTTCTTC. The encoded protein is CASSTGLAGVSYNEQFF.

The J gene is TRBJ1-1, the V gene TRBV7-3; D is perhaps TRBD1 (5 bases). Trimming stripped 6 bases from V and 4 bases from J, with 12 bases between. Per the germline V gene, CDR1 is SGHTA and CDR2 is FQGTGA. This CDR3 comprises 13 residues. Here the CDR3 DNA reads TGTGCCAGCAGTACTGACAGTCGCACTGAAGCTTTCTTT. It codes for CASSTDSRTEAFF.

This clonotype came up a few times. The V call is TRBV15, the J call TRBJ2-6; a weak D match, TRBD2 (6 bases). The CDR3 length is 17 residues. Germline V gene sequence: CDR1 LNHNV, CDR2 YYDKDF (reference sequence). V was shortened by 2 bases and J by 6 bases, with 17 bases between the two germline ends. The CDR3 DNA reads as TGTGCCACCAGCAGATTGAGGGGTCAGCGGGTGGCCAACGTCCTGACTTTC. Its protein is CATSRLRGQRVANVLTF.

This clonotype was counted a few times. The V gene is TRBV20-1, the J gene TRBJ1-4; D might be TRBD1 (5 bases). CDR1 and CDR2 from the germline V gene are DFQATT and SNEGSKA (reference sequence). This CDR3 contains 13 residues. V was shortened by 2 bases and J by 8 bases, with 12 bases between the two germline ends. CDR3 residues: CSARHTRGEKLFF. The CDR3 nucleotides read TGCAGTGCTAGACACACGCGGGGGGAAAAACTGTTTTTT.

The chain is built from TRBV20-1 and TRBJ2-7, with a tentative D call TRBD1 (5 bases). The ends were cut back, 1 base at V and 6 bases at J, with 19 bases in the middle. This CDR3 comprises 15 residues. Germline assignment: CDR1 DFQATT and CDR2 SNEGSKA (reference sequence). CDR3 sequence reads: CSARVVLQGDREQYF. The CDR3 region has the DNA TGCAGTGCTAGAGTAGTTCTCCAGGGCGATCGCGAGCAGTACTTC.

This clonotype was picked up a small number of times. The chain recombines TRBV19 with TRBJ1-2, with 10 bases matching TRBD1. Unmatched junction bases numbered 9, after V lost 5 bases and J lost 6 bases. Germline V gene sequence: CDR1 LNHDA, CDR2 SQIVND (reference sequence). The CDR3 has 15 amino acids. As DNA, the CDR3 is TGTGCCAGTAGTTATTCGTGGACAGGGGGAGATGGCTACACCTTC. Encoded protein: CASSYSWTGGDGYTF.

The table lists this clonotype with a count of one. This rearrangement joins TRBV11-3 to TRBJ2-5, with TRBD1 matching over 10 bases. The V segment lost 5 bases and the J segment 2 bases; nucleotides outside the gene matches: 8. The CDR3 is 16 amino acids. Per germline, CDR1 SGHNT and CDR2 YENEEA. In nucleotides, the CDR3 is TGTGCCAGCAGCCCAAGGACAGGGGGTCTGCAAGAGACCCAGTACTTC. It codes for CASSPRTGGLQETQYF.

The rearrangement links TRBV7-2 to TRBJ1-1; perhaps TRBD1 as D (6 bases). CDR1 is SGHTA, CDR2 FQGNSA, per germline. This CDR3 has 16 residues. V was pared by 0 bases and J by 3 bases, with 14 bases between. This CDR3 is CASSLAGPGAYTEAFF. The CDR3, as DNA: TGTGCCAGCAGCTTAGCTGGCCCGGGGGCGTACACTGAAGCTTTCTTT.

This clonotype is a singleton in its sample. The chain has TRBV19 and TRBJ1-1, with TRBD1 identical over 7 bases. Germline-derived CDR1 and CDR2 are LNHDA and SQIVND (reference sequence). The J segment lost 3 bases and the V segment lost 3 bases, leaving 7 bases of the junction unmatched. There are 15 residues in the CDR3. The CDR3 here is CASSMQGGADTEAFF. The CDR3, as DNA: TGTGCCAGTAGTATGCAGGGGGGGGCGGACACTGAAGCTTTCTTT.

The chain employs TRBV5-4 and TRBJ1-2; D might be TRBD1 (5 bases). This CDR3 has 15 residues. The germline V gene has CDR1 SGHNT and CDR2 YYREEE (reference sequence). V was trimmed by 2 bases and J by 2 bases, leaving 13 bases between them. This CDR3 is CASSFAGRGNYGYTF. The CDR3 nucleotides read TGTGCCAGCAGCTTCGCAGGGAGGGGAAACTATGGCTACACCTTC.

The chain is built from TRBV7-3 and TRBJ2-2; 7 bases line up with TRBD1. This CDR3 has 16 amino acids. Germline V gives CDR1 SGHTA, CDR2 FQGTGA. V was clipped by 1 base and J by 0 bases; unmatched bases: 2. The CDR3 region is CASSLKGAANTGELFF. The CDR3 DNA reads TGTGCCAGCAGCTTAAAGGGGGCTGCGAACACCGGGGAGCTGTTTTTT. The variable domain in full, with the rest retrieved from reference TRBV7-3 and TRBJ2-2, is GAGVSQTPSNKVTEKGKYVELRCDPISGHTALYWYRQSLGQGPEFLIYFQGTGAADDSGLPNDRFFAVRPEGSVSTLKIQRTERGDSAVYLCASSLKGAANTGELFFGEGSRLTVL.

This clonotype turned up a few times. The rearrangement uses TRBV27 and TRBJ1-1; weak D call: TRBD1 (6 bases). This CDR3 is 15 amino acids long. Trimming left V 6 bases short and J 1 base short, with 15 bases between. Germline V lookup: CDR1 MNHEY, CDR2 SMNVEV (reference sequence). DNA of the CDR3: TGTGCCAGCAGGGGCAATGGGACACGGAACACTGAAGCTTTCTTT. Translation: CASRGNGTRNTEAFF.

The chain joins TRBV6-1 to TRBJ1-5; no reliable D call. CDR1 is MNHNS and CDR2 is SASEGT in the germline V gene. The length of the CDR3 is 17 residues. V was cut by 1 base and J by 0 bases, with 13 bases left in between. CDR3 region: CASSEGRSGYSNQPQHF. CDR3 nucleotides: TGTGCCAGCAGTGAAGGTCGGTCGGGGTATAGCAATCAGCCCCAGCATTTT.

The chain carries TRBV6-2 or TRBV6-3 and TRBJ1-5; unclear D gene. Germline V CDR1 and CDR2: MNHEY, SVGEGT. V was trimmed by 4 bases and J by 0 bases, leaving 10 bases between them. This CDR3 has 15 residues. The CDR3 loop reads CASSWTGYSNQPQHF. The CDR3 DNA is TGTGCCAGCAGTTGGACGGGCTATAGCAATCAGCCCCAGCATTTT.

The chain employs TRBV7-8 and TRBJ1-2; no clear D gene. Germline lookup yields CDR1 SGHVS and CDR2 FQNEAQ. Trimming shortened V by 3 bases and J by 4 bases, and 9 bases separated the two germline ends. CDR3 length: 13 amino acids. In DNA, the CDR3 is TGTGCCAGCAGCTTCGGGATCCCCTATGGCTACACCTTC. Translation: CASSFGIPYGYTF.

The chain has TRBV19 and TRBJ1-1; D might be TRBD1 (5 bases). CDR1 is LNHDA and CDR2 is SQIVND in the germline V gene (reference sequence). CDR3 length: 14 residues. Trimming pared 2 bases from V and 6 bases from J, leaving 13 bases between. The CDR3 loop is CASSILGRVAEAFF. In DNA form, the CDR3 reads TGTGCCAGTAGTATACTGGGCAGGGTGGCTGAAGCTTTCTTT.

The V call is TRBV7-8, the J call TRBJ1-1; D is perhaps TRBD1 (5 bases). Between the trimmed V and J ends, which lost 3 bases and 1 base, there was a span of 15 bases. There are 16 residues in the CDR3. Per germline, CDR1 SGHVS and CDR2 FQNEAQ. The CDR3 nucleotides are TGTGCCAGCAGCTTTGGGAGGGGAAGGGGGAACACTGAAGCTTTCTTT. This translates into CASSFGRGRGNTEAFF.

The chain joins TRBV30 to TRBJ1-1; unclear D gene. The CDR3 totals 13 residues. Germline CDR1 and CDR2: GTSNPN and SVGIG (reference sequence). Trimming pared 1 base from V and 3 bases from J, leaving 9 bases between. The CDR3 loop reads CAWSEIVDTEAFF. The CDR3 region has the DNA TGTGCCTGGAGTGAAATAGTGGACACTGAAGCTTTCTTT.